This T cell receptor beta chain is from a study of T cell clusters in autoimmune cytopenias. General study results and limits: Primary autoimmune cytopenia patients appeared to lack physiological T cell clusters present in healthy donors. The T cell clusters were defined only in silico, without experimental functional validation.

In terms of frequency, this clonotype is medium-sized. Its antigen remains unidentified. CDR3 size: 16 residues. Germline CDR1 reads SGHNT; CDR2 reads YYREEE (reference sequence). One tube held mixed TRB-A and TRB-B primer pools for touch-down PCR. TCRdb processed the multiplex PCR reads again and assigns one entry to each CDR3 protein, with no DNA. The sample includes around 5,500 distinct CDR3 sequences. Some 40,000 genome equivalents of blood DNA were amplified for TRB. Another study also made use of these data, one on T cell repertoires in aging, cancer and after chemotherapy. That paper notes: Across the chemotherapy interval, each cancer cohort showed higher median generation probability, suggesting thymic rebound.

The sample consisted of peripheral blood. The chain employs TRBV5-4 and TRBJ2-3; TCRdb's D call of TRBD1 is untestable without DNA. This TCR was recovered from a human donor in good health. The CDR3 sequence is CASSLDVAGARDTQYF.